Included here is one TCR beta chain sequence, with context. The antigen is unknown. The same CDR3 is also encoded by other DNA sequences in this sample. The CDR3 totals 16 residues. V shed 0 bases and J 3 bases; nucleotides not matched to a gene: 2. Germline V gene lookup returns CDR1 LGHNA and CDR2 YNFKEQ. The data stem from a study of cytomegalovirus exposure and HLA in healthy donors. Vbeta (60) and Jbeta (13) primers were used in the PCR. Profiling relied on immunoSEQ multiplex PCR, and the TCRdb table lists in-frame clones only, not all of them. The data show about 92,000 clones, with approximately 70% seen just once and around 2.5% held by the top ten. Notes on the study in general: Reportedly, TCR beta sequences accurately predicted HLA-A and HLA-B alleles in most subjects. In a later analysis, specific HLA alleles were associated with about 18,000 TCR beta sequences at a 0.05 false discovery rate.

The sequenced sample consisted of PBMCs. V is TRBV4-2 and J is TRBJ2-1; TRBD1 matches at 10 bases. The receptor was isolated from a man in his fifties or sixties in good health and CMV-seronegative. The CDR3 loop reads CASSQDRDRGYNEQFF. The CDR3, as DNA: TGTGCCAGCAGCCAAGATCGGGACAGGGGCTACAATGAGCAGTTCTTC.